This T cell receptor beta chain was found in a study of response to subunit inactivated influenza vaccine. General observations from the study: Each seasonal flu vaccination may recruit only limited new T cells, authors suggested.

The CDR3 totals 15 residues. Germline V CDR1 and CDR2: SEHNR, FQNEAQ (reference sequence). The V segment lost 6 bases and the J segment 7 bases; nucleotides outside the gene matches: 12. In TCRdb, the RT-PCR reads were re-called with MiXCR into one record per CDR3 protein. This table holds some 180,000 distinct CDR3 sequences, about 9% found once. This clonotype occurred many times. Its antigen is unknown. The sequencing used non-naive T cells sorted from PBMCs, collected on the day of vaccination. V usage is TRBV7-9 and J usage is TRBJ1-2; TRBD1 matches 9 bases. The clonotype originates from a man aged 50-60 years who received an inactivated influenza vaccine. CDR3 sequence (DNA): TGTGCCAGCAGTCGATCCGGGACAGGGTCCCTTGGCTACACCTTC. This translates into CASSRSGTGSLGYTF.